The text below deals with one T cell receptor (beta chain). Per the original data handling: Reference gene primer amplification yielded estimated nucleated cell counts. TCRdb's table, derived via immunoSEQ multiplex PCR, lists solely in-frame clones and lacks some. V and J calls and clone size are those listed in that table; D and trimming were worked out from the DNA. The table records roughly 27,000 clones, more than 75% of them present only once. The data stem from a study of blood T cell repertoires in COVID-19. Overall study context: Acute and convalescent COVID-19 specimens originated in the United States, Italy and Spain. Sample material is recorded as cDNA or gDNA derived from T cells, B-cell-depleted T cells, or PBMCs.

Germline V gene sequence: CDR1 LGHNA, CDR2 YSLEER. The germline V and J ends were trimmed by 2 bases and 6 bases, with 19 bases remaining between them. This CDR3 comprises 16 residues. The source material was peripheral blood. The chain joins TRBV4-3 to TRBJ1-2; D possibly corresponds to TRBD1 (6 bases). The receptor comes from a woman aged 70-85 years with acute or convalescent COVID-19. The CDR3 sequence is CASSQLTGNYKDGYTF. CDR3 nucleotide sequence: TGCGCCAGCAGCCAACTAACAGGGAACTATAAGGATGGCTACACCTTC.